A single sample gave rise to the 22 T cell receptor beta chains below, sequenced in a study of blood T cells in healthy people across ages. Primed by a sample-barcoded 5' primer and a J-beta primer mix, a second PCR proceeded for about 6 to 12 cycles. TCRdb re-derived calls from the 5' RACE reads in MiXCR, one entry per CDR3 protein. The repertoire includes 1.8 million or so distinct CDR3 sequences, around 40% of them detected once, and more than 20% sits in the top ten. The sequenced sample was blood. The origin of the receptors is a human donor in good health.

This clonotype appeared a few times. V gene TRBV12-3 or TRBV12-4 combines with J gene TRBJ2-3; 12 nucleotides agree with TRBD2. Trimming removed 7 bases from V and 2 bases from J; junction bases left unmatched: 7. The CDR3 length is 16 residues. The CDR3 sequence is CASNLGLAGNTDTQYF. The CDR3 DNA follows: TGTGCCAGCAATCTAGGACTAGCGGGGAACACAGATACGCAGTATTTT.

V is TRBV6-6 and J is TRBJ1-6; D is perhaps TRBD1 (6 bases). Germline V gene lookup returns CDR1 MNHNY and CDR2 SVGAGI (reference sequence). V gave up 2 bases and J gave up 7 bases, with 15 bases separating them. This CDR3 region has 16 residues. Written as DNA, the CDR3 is TGTGCCAGCAGTTACGCCCCGGGACAACAAAATTCACCCCTCCACTTT. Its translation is CASSYAPGQQNSPLHF.

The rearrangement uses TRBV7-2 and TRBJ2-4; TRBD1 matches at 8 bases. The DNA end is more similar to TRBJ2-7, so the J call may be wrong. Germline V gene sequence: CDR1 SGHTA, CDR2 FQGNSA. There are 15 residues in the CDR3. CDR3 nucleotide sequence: TGTGCCAGCAGCTTATTGAGGACAGGGACGAACGAGCAGTACTTC. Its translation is CASSLLRTGTNEQYF.

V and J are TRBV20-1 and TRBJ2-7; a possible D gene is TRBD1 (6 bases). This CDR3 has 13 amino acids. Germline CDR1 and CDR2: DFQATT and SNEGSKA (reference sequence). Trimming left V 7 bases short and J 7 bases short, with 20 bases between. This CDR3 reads CSVRGRRGGEQYF. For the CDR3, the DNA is TGCAGTGTCAGGGGCAGGCGTGGGGGAGAGCAGTACTTC.

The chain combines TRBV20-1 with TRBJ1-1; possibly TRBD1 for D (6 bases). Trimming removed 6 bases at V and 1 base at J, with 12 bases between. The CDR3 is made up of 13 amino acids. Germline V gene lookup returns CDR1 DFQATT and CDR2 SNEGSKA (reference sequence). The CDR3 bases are TGCAGTGCAAAACGACAGGCGAACACTGAAGCTTTCTTT. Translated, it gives CSAKRQANTEAFF.

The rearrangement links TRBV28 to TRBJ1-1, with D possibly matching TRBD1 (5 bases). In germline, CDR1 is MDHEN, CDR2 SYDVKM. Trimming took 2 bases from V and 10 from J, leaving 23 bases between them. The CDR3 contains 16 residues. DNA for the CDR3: TGTGCCAGCAGTTTAGGGGCTAATATTGGTAGTTCGTTAGCTTTCTTT. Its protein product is CASSLGANIGSSLAFF.

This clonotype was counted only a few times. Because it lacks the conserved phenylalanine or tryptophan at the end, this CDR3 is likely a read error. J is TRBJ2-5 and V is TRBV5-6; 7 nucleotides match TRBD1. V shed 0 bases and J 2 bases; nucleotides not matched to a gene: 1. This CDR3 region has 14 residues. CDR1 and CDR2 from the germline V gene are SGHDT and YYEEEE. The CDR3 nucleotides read TGTGCCAGCAGCTTGGGGACAGGACAAGAGACCCAGTACCTC. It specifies CASSLGTGQETQYL.

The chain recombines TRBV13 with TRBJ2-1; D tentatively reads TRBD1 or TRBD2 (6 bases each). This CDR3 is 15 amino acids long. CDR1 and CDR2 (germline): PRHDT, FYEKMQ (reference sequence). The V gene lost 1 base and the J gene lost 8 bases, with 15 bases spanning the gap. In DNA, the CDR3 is TGTGCCAGCAGCTTAGACCCGGGGGCGAAGTATGAGCAGTTCTTC. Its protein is CASSLDPGAKYEQFF.

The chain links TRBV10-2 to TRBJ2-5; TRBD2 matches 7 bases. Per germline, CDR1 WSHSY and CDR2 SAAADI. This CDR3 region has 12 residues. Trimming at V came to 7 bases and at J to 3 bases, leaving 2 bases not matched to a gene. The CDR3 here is CASTGGEETQYF. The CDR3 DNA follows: TGCGCCAGCACGGGAGGAGAAGAGACCCAGTACTTC.

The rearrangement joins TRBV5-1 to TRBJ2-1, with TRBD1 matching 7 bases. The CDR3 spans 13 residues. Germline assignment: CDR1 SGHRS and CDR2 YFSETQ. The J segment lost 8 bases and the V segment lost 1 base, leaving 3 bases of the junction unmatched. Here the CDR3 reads CASSLPTGYEQFF. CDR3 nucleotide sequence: TGCGCCAGCAGCTTGCCGACAGGGTATGAGCAGTTCTTC.

The CDR3 reads CAISESKGADTEAFF. CDR3 nucleotides: TGTGCCATCAGTGAGTCAAAGGGGGCAGACACTGAAGCTTTCTTT. The rearrangement uses TRBV10-3 and TRBJ1-1; TRBD1 aligns across 7 bases. V gave up 0 bases and J gave up 3 bases; unmatched junction bases: 4. CDR1 and CDR2 (germline): ENHRY, SYGVKD. This CDR3 is built from 15 residues.

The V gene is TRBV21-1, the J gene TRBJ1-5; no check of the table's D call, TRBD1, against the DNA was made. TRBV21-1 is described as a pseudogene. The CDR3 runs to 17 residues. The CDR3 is CASSKPGGRERGQPQHF. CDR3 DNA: TGTGCCAGCAGCAAACCCGGCGGCAGGGAGAGGGGTCAGCCCCAGCATTTT.

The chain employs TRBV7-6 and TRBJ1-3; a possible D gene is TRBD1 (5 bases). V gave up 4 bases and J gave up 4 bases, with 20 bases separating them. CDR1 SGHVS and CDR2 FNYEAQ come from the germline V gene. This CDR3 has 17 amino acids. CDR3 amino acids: CASSSILGPQPGNTIYF. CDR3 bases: TGTGCCAGCAGCTCAATTCTGGGACCTCAACCGGGAAACACCATATATTTT. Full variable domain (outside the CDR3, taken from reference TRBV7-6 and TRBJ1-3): GAGVSQSPRYKVTKRGQDVALRCDPISGHVSLYWYRQALGQGPEFLTYFNYEAQQDKSGLPNDRFSAERPEGSISTLTIQRTEQRDSAMYRCASSSILGPQPGNTIYFGEGSWLTVV.

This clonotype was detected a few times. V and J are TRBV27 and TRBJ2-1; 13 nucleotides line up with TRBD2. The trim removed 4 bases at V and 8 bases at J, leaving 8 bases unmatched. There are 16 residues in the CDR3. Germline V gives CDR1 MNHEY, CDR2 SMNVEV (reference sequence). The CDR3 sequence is CASSSPLAGGKYEQFF. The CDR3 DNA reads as TGTGCCAGCAGTTCCCCACTAGCGGGGGGGAAGTATGAGCAGTTCTTC.

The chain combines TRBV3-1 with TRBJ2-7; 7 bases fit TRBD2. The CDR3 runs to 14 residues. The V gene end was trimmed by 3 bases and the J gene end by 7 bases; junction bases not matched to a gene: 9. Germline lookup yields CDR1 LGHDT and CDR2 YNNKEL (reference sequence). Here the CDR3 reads CASSHGTTGGEQYF. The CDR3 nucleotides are TGTGCCAGCAGCCACGGGACGACGGGGGGAGAGCAGTACTTC.

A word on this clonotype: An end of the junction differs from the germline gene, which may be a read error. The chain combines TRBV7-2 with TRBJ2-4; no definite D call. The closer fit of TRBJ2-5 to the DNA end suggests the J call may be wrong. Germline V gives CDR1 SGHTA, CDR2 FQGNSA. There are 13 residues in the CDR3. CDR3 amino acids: CAGSYGALWTQYF. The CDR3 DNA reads TGTGCCGGCAGCTATGGCGCCCTATGGACCCAGTACTTC.

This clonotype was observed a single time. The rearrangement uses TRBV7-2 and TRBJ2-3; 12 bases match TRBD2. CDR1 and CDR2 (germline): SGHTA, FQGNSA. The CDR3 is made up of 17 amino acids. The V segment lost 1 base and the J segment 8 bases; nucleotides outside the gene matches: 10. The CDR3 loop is CASSLDSSSGGASTQYF. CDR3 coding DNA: TGTGCCAGCAGCTTAGATTCCTCTAGCGGGGGGGCGAGTACGCAGTATTTT. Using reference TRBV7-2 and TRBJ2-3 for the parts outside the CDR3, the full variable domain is GAGVSQSPSNKVTEKGKDVELRCDPISGHTALYWYRQSLGQGLEFLIYFQGNSAPDKSGLPSDRFSAERTGGSVSTLTIQRTQQEDSAVYLCASSLDSSSGGASTQYFGPGTRLTVL.

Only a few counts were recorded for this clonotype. DNA for the CDR3: TGCGCCAGCAGCTTGGTACAGGGAGGTATTCAGTACTTC. It codes for CASSLVQGGIQYF. V is TRBV5-1 and J is TRBJ2-4, with D perhaps assigned TRBD1 or TRBD2 (6 bases each). The CDR3 contains 13 residues. Germline lookup yields CDR1 SGHRS and CDR2 YFSETQ. V dropped 0 bases and J dropped 10 bases, with 11 bases sitting between them.

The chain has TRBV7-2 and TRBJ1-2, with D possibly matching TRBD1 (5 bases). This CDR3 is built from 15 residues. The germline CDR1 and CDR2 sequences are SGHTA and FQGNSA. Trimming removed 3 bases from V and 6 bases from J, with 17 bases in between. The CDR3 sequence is CASSLVQGVRNGYTF. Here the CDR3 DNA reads TGTGCCAGCAGCTTGGTCCAGGGTGTTAGGAATGGCTACACCTTC. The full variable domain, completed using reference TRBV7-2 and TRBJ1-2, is GAGVSQSPSNKVTEKGKDVELRCDPISGHTALYWYRQSLGQGLEFLIYFQGNSAPDKSGLPSDRFSAERTGGSVSTLTIQRTQQEDSAVYLCASSLVQGVRNGYTFGSGTRLTVV.

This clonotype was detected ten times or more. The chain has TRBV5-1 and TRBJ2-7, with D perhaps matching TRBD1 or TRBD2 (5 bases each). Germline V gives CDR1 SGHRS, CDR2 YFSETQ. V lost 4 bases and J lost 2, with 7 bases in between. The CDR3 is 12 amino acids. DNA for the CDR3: TGCGCCAGCAGCACGGGACCCTACGAGCAGTACTTC. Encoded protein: CASSTGPYEQYF.

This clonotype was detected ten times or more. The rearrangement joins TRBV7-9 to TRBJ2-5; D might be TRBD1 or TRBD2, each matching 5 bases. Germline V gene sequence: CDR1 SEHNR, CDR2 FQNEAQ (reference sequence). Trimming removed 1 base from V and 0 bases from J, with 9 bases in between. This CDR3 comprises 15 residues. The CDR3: CASSLGQRYQETQYF. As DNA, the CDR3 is TGTGCCAGCAGCTTAGGACAGCGGTACCAAGAGACCCAGTACTTC.

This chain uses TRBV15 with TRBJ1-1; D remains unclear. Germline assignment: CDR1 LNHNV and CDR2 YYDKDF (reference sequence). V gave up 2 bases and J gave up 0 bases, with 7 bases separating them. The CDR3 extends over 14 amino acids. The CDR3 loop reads CATSRSDLNTEAFF. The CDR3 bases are TGTGCCACCAGCAGATCCGACCTGAACACTGAAGCTTTCTTT.